The 32 T cell receptor beta chains reported below all come from one sample, sequenced in a study of CD8 T cells in cerebrospinal fluid in Alzheimer's disease. Reprocessing the 10x single-cell sequencing reads, TCRdb reports a single entry for every CDR3 protein and omits DNA. In total, the table holds over a thousand distinct CDR3 sequences. The sequencing input was cerebrospinal fluid. The receptors shown here come from a human donor in good health.

By frequency, this clonotype registers medium-sized (0.01 to 0.1%). The gene calls are TRBV29-1 and TRBJ2-3; TCRdb's D call of TRBD2 is untestable without DNA. Germline loops: CDR1 SQVTM, CDR2 ANQGSEA. The CDR3 extends over 17 amino acids. CDR3 protein: CSVAPRRTSRFPDTQYF.

Judged by frequency, this clonotype is medium-sized (0.01 to 0.1%). V and J are TRBV5-1 and TRBJ2-7; TCRdb's D gene call, TRBD2, goes unchecked for lack of DNA. This CDR3 is built from 15 residues. Germline V gene data show CDR1 as SGHRS and CDR2 as YFSETQ. CDR3 in amino acids: CASSLEAGLSYEQYF.

Considering frequency, this clonotype is medium-sized (0.01 to 0.1%). The chain has TRBV5-5 and TRBJ2-2; TCRdb gives TRBD1 as the D gene, but with no DNA this cannot be confirmed. Germline CDR1 and CDR2: SGHKS and YYEKEE (reference sequence). CDR3 length equals 12 residues. Here the CDR3 reads CASGRGFGELFF.

This clonotype is deemed large (0.1 to 1%) by its frequency. The rearrangement links TRBV4-1 to TRBJ2-7; the TCRdb call, TRBD2, lacks DNA for checking. The CDR3 has 14 residues. Per germline, CDR1 MGHRA and CDR2 YSYEKL. The CDR3 sequence: CASSRSWGAYEQYF.

The chain joins TRBV5-4 to TRBJ2-1. The CDR3 contains 12 residues. CDR1 and CDR2 from the germline V gene are SGHNT and YYREEE (reference sequence). The CDR3 protein is CASSLGVNEQFF.

This clonotype is labeled medium-sized based on frequency. The V call is TRBV29-1, the J call TRBJ1-5. Germline V gene sequence: CDR1 SQVTM, CDR2 ANQGSEA. The CDR3 runs to 12 residues. This CDR3 is CSVEDGDQPQHF.

In terms of frequency, this clonotype is large. This chain connects TRBV28 to TRBJ2-7; lacking DNA, the TRBD1 call made by TCRdb goes unchecked. This CDR3 is 12 amino acids long. Looked up from germline, CDR1 is MDHEN and CDR2 is SYDVKM. CDR3 loop: CAITGQTYEQYF.

This clonotype registers medium-sized by frequency. This chain's CDR3 is CAWSDRGHAETQYF. This chain joins TRBV30 and TRBJ2-5; the D gene TCRdb calls, TRBD1, cannot be checked with no DNA. This CDR3 has 14 residues. The V gene's germline CDR1 is GTSNPN and CDR2 SVGIG (reference sequence).

This clonotype registers medium-sized by frequency. The CDR3 loop is CASSASGGVQFF. The rearrangement links TRBV11-2 to TRBJ2-1; lacking DNA, the TRBD2 call made by TCRdb goes unchecked. Germline values: CDR1 SGHAT, CDR2 FQNNGV. The CDR3 extends over 12 amino acids.

Its frequency marks this clonotype as medium-sized (0.01 to 0.1%). The rearrangement uses TRBV9 and TRBJ2-2; TCRdb's assignment of TRBD2 cannot be checked, as there is no DNA. This CDR3 region has 14 residues. Germline V gene lookup returns CDR1 SGDLS and CDR2 YYNGEE. This CDR3 is CASSPRTYTGELFF.

This clonotype is called medium-sized based on its frequency. The chain recombines TRBV2 with TRBJ2-5; TCRdb outputs TRBD1, but without DNA this stays unchecked. CDR1 is SNHLY and CDR2 is FYNNEI in the germline V gene. CDR3 length equals 13 residues. The CDR3 loop is CASSGQSRETQYF.

Measured by frequency, this clonotype is medium-sized. This chain connects TRBV4-3 to TRBJ1-2. This CDR3 comprises 14 residues. CDR1 is LGHNA, CDR2 YSLEER, per germline. The CDR3 region is CASSQGTRLYGYTF.

This clonotype is deemed large by its frequency. The rearrangement uses TRBV5-1 and TRBJ1-5. Germline CDR1 reads SGHRS; CDR2 reads YFSETQ. The CDR3 has 13 residues. This CDR3 reads CASSSGDNQPQHF. The complete variable domain, with remaining parts taken from reference TRBV5-1 and TRBJ1-5, reads KAGVTQTPRYLIKTRGQQVTLSCSPISGHRSVSWYQQTPGQGLQFLFEYFSETQRNKGNFPGRFSGRQFSNSRSEMNVSTLELGDSALYLCASSSGDNQPQHFGDGTRLSIL.

This clonotype is medium-sized by frequency. The chain couples TRBV7-9 to TRBJ1-4. The CDR3 length is 14 residues. Germline assignment: CDR1 SEHNR and CDR2 FQNEAQ (reference sequence). CDR3 amino acids: CASSLDAINEKLFF.

This clonotype registers medium-sized by frequency. The genes are TRBV5-6 and TRBJ2-3; the D call from TCRdb, TRBD2, cannot be confirmed without DNA. The CDR3 has 12 amino acids. CDR1 is SGHDT and CDR2 is YYEEEE in the germline V gene. The CDR3 sequence is CASWRGTDTQYF.

By frequency, this clonotype is large. V is TRBV7-2 and J is TRBJ1-3. CDR1 and CDR2 (germline): SGHTA, FQGNSA. This CDR3 is 14 amino acids long. The CDR3 sequence: CASSFTGSGNTIYF.

This rearrangement joins TRBV19 to TRBJ1-1. The CDR3 runs to 14 residues. Germline V gene lookup returns CDR1 LNHDA and CDR2 SQIVND (reference sequence). The CDR3 region is CASSIGRVNTEAFF.

This clonotype is identified as medium-sized from frequency. The V call is TRBV10-1, the J call TRBJ2-7; no DNA is available, so the TRBD1 call from TCRdb remains unchecked. This CDR3 has 13 amino acids. The germline gives CDR1 WNHNN, CDR2 SYGVQD (reference sequence). The CDR3 loop is CASSPGTVYEQYF.

In terms of frequency, this clonotype is medium-sized (0.01 to 0.1%). The CDR3: CASSQDSGGGTDTQYF. The rearrangement joins TRBV4-3 to TRBJ2-3; TCRdb proposes TRBD2, but this gene call is untestable without DNA. This CDR3 has 16 amino acids. Per germline, CDR1 LGHNA and CDR2 YSLEER.

In terms of frequency, this clonotype is medium-sized (0.01 to 0.1%). The chain uses TRBV11-3 and TRBJ2-5; TCRdb selects TRBD2, and the lack of DNA leaves this call unchecked. Germline CDR1 reads SGHNT; CDR2 reads YENEEA. The CDR3 has 15 amino acids. The CDR3 region is CASSPTPRGEETQYF.

Measured by frequency, this clonotype is large (0.1 to 1%). The V gene is TRBV27, the J gene TRBJ2-2; no DNA is available, so the TRBD1 call from TCRdb remains unchecked. The CDR3 spans 13 residues. Germline V lookup: CDR1 MNHEY, CDR2 SMNVEV (reference sequence). The CDR3: CASTGARTGELFF.

According to its frequency, this clonotype is medium-sized. The J gene is TRBJ1-4, the V gene TRBV7-9; without DNA, the TCRdb call of TRBD1 cannot be checked. There are 16 residues in the CDR3. Germline assignment: CDR1 SEHNR and CDR2 FQNEAQ (reference sequence). The CDR3 reads CASSLGTGGFSEKLFF.

By frequency, this clonotype is medium-sized (0.01 to 0.1%). This chain links TRBV20-1 with TRBJ2-1; there is no DNA to check the TCRdb D call of TRBD2. This CDR3 spans 18 amino acids. Looked up from germline, CDR1 is DFQATT and CDR2 is SNEGSKA (reference sequence). The CDR3 sequence: CSARDSGTSGGPYNEQFF.

Judged by frequency, this clonotype is large. The chain joins TRBV24-1 to TRBJ2-5; without DNA, the TCRdb call of TRBD1 cannot be checked. CDR3 length: 13 amino acids. CDR1 and CDR2 from the germline V gene are KGHDR and SFDVKD. Here the CDR3 reads CATSEWDRGAQYF.

This clonotype is identified as medium-sized (0.01 to 0.1%) from frequency. The gene calls are TRBV28 and TRBJ2-7; TCRdb lists TRBD1, though no DNA is available to test this call. Germline V gene lookup returns CDR1 MDHEN and CDR2 SYDVKM. The CDR3 has 12 residues. CDR3 amino acids: CASNRDSHEQYF. Complete variable domain (other parts from reference TRBV28 and TRBJ2-7): DVKVTQSSRYLVKRTGEKVFLECVQDMDHENMFWYRQDPGLGLRLIYFSYDVKMKEKGDIPEGYSVSREKKERFSLILESASTNQTSMYLCASNRDSHEQYFGPGTRLTVT.

This clonotype ranks as large in terms of frequency. The V call is TRBV3-1, the J call TRBJ2-7; TCRdb calls TRBD2, which cannot be checked without DNA. CDR3 length: 13 residues. CDR1 and CDR2 from the germline V gene are LGHDT and YNNKEL (reference sequence). CDR3 protein: CASRGGNSYEQYF.

This clonotype is deemed large by its frequency. V gene TRBV7-2 combines with J gene TRBJ2-3; TCRdb calls TRBD1, which cannot be checked without DNA. This CDR3 region has 18 residues. Germline V gene data show CDR1 as SGHTA and CDR2 as FQGNSA. This CDR3 reads CASSLAGRSSISTDTQYF. Full variable domain (rest looked up from reference TRBV7-2 and TRBJ2-3): GAGVSQSPSNKVTEKGKDVELRCDPISGHTALYWYRQSLGQGLEFLIYFQGNSAPDKSGLPSDRFSAERTGGSVSTLTIQRTQQEDSAVYLCASSLAGRSSISTDTQYFGPGTRLTVL.

This clonotype shows up as medium-sized by frequency. The V gene is TRBV5-6, the J gene TRBJ1-2; TCRdb outputs TRBD1, but without DNA this stays unchecked. This CDR3 region has 13 residues. The germline gives CDR1 SGHDT, CDR2 YYEEEE. Here the CDR3 reads CASSRRGAWGYTF.

This clonotype is identified as medium-sized (0.01 to 0.1%) from frequency. This rearrangement joins TRBV6-1 to TRBJ1-5. CDR1 MNHNS and CDR2 SASEGT come from the germline V gene. This CDR3 is built from 17 residues. This CDR3 reads CASSTVPSGGSNQPQHF.

This clonotype is identified as medium-sized from frequency. The rearrangement links TRBV29-1 to TRBJ2-5; TCRdb picks TRBD1, but there is no DNA to check that call. CDR1 and CDR2 from the germline V gene are SQVTM and ANQGSEA. The CDR3 loop spans 11 amino acids. The chain's CDR3 is CSVRGDATQYF.

This clonotype shows up as medium-sized by frequency. V gene TRBV28 combines with J gene TRBJ2-3; TCRdb names TRBD2, which stays unverified in the absence of DNA. Per the germline V gene, CDR1 is MDHEN and CDR2 is SYDVKM. CDR3 length equals 14 residues. CDR3 loop: CASRGAGGTDTQYF.

Its frequency marks this clonotype as medium-sized (0.01 to 0.1%). The V and J genes are TRBV6-2 or TRBV6-3 and TRBJ2-7; TCRdb indicates TRBD1, and absent DNA this call remains unverified. The CDR3 has 13 amino acids. CDR1 is MNHEY, CDR2 SVGEGT, per germline. The CDR3 reads CASRPTGSHEQYF.